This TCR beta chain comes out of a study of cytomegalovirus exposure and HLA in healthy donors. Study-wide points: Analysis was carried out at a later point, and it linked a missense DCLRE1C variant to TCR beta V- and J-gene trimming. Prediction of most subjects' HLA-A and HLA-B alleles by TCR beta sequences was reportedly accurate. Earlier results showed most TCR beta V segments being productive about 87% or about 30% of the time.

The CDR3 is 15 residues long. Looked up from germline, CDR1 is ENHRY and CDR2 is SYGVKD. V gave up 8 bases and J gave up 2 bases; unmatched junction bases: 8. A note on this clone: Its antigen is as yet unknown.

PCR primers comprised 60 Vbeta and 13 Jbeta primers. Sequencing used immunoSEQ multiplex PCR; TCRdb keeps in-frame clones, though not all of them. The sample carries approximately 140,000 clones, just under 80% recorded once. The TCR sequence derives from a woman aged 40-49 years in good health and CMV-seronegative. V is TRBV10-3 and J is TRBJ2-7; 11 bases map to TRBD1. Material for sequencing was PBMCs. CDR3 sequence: CAIGRDRGTPYEQYF. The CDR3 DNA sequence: TGTGCCATCGGCCGGGACAGGGGGACCCCCTACGAGCAGTACTTC.